The 30 T cell receptor beta chains below were found in one sample sequenced in a study of CD8 T cells in ankylosing spondylitis. These TCRs are of unknown antigen specificity. General study results and limits: The study identified a TCR beta motif of fewer than 10 highly homologous variants that appeared characteristic of ankylosing spondylitis blood.

TCRdb fed the 5' RACE reads into MiXCR, producing one record per CDR3 protein. The repertoire consists of about 220,000 distinct CDR3 sequences, with around 20% occurring once and the leading ten covering roughly 43%. Material: blood, either unsorted or a sorted T cell fraction (not recorded which). The receptor set was obtained from a male donor with ankylosing spondylitis.

This chain links TRBV27 with TRBJ2-7; the D is unclear. Per the germline V gene, CDR1 is MNHEY and CDR2 is SMNVEV (reference sequence). The CDR3 is 14 amino acids. V dropped 3 bases and J dropped 3 bases, with 12 bases sitting between them. The CDR3 nucleotides read TGTGCCAGCAGTTTGCGAGCTATCGGCTACGAGCAGTACTTC. Its protein product is CASSLRAIGYEQYF.

The table lists this clonotype with a few counts. V is TRBV7-8 and J is TRBJ2-7; 9 nucleotides match TRBD1. V was pared by 4 bases and J by 6 bases, with 4 bases of the junction left unmatched. Looked up from germline, CDR1 is SGHVS and CDR2 is FQNEAQ. The CDR3 loop spans 13 amino acids. The CDR3 spells CASSSTGGREQYF. CDR3 nucleotides: TGTGCCAGCAGCTCGACAGGGGGGCGCGAGCAGTACTTC.

This clonotype was observed many times. CDR3 residues: CASSDTLYNEQFF. DNA of the CDR3: TGTGCCAGCAGTGACACCCTATACAATGAGCAGTTCTTC. This chain connects TRBV12-3 or TRBV12-4 to TRBJ2-1; D not certain. The V end lost 5 bases, the J end lost 4 bases, and 9 bases lay between the germline ends. This CDR3 has 13 residues.

The chain recombines TRBV25-1 with TRBJ2-2, with D hard to call. The ends were cut back, 6 bases at V and 0 bases at J, with 11 bases in the middle. The length of the CDR3 is 15 residues. CDR1 and CDR2 from the germline V gene are MGHDK and SYGVNS. The CDR3 DNA sequence: TGTGCCAGCAGCGAGACGGGCTCGAACACCGGGGAGCTGTTTTTT. Translation: CASSETGSNTGELFF.

This clonotype was detected ten times or more. This rearrangement joins TRBV27 to TRBJ2-7; no reliable D call. The CDR3 has 12 residues. Between the trimmed V and J ends, which lost 5 bases and 1 base, there was a span of 6 bases. CDR1 is MNHEY, CDR2 SMNVEV, per germline (reference sequence). DNA for the CDR3: TGTGCCAGCAGTAGCAATTCCTACGAGCAGTACTTC. This translates into CASSSNSYEQYF.

This clonotype was seen repeatedly, ten times or more. The chain joins TRBV15 to TRBJ1-5; TRBD1 is a possible D gene (6 bases). Germline V gene data show CDR1 as LNHNV and CDR2 as YYDKDF (reference sequence). The CDR3 has 13 residues. Trimming shortened V by 5 bases and J by 7 bases, and 12 bases separated the two germline ends. Here the CDR3 reads CATSPPGVQPQHF. CDR3 DNA sequence: TGTGCCACCAGCCCTCCAGGGGTACAGCCCCAGCATTTT.

The CDR3 spells CASSLYSGSYEQYF. The CDR3, as DNA: TGCGCCAGCAGCTTGTATTCAGGCAGTTACGAGCAGTACTTC. The chain recombines TRBV5-1 with TRBJ2-7, with D uncertain. V lost 1 base and J 4 bases, leaving 12 bases between the germline ends. Germline loops: CDR1 SGHRS, CDR2 YFSETQ. The CDR3 covers 14 residues.

In this sample, this clonotype turned up a few times. The CDR3 spells CASSLLAGDETQYF. CDR3 in DNA: TGCGCCAGCAGCCTCTTAGCGGGAGACGAGACCCAGTACTTC. The chain is built from TRBV4-3 and TRBJ2-5; 9 nucleotides match TRBD2. The CDR3 totals 14 residues. Trimming cost V 4 bases and J 5 bases; bases outside gene matches: 5. CDR1 is LGHNA, CDR2 YSLEER, per germline.

There are a few counts of this clonotype. The V call is TRBV4-1, the J call TRBJ2-2; perhaps D is TRBD1 or TRBD2 (6 bases each). V was pared by 2 bases and J by 6 bases, with 13 bases between. The CDR3 is 15 residues long. CDR1 is MGHRA, CDR2 YSYEKL, per germline. CDR3 coding DNA: TGCGCCAGCAGCCAACTACTGGGGGGCCCCGGGGAGCTGTTTTTT. It yields the protein CASSQLLGGPGELFF.

This clonotype was detected a few times. The J gene is TRBJ1-2, the V gene TRBV27; D remains ambiguous. Trimming left V 6 bases short and J 2 bases short, with 16 bases between. The CDR3 contains 15 residues. CDR1 MNHEY and CDR2 SMNVEV come from the germline V gene (reference sequence). CDR3 DNA sequence: TGTGCCAGCAGCCCCGGCCCGGCTCCGAACTATGGCTACACCTTC. Protein: CASSPGPAPNYGYTF.

This rearrangement joins TRBV4-2 to TRBJ2-3; TRBD2 agrees at 13 bases. The germline V gene encodes CDR1 LGHNA and CDR2 YNFKEQ. V shed 4 bases and J 5 bases; nucleotides not matched to a gene: 21. The CDR3 totals 21 residues. The DNA for the CDR3 is TGTGCCAGCAGCCCCGTTCTGCTGGGACAGGAAGGACTAGCGGGAGAAGATACGCAGTATTTT. This encodes CASSPVLLGQEGLAGEDTQYF.

This clonotype appeared many times. The chain combines TRBV7-8 with TRBJ1-1; D is possibly TRBD1 (6 bases). The germline CDR1 and CDR2 sequences are SGHVS and FQNEAQ. Trimming removed 5 bases from V and 6 bases from J, with 16 bases in between. The CDR3 is 14 amino acids. The CDR3 protein is CASSPRGVGAEAFF. CDR3 in DNA: TGTGCCAGCAGCCCGAGGGGGGTTGGGGCTGAAGCTTTCTTT.

The chain links TRBV5-1 to TRBJ2-1, with D hard to call. With 2 bases removed from V and 5 bases from J, the gap between germline ends came to 8 bases. The CDR3 has 13 residues. Germline V gene data show CDR1 as SGHRS and CDR2 as YFSETQ. DNA of the CDR3: TGCGCCAGCAGCTTCCTCGGAGACAATGAGCAGTTCTTC. As protein: CASSFLGDNEQFF.

The J gene is TRBJ1-2, the V gene TRBV27; 7 bases are a match to TRBD1. Germline V gene data show CDR1 as MNHEY and CDR2 as SMNVEV (reference sequence). V shed 5 bases, J shed 4 bases, and the junction held 10 bases outside the gene matches. CDR3 length: 15 amino acids. CDR3 residues: CASSPNDRVAYGYTF. In DNA, the CDR3 is TGTGCCAGCAGTCCCAACGACAGGGTGGCCTATGGCTACACCTTC.

The chain has TRBV27 and TRBJ2-6, with 11 nucleotides matching TRBD2. The junction had 7 bases not matched to a gene; V was cut back by 8 bases and J by 1 base. Germline loops: CDR1 MNHEY, CDR2 SMNVEV (reference sequence). The CDR3 covers 17 residues. CDR3 residues: CASRGLAENSGANVLTF. The CDR3 DNA reads as TGTGCCAGCCGGGGACTAGCGGAAAATTCTGGGGCCAACGTCCTGACTTTC.

This clonotype appeared a few times. The chain is built from TRBV4-2 and TRBJ1-5; D gene ambiguous. Germline V CDR1 and CDR2: LGHNA, YNFKEQ. The germline V and J ends were trimmed by 1 base and 5 bases, with 12 bases remaining between them. The CDR3 extends over 15 amino acids. CDR3 sequence (DNA): TGTGCCAGCAGCCAAGTAATCCTGAACTATCAGCCCCAGCATTTT. Translation: CASSQVILNYQPQHF.

In this sample, this clonotype turned up many times. V usage is TRBV23-1 and J usage is TRBJ2-2; D might be TRBD1 or TRBD2, each matching 5 bases. TRBV23-1 is treated as an ORF (open reading frame) with a function not yet certain. V was clipped by 2 bases and J by 2 bases, with 12 bases between them. The CDR3 extends over 16 amino acids. CDR3 in DNA: TGCGCCAGCAGTCAAGGGGAGAGGGGAAACACCGGGGAGCTGTTTTTT. Its translation is CASSQGERGNTGELFF.

This clonotype was seen at least ten times. The chain combines TRBV25-1 with TRBJ2-5; D not resolved. Germline V gene sequence: CDR1 MGHDK, CDR2 SYGVNS. The CDR3 has 13 residues. With 3 bases removed from V and 3 bases from J, the gap between germline ends came to 8 bases. This chain's CDR3 is CASSDLWKETQYF. The CDR3 coding sequence is TGTGCCAGCAGTGATCTTTGGAAAGAGACCCAGTACTTC.

A few counts support this clonotype. The rearrangement joins TRBV4-3 to TRBJ1-2; maybe TRBD1 (5 bases). The CDR3 consists of 15 residues. The germline V and J ends were trimmed by 0 bases and 3 bases, with 11 bases remaining between them. Per germline, CDR1 LGHNA and CDR2 YSLEER. In nucleotides, the CDR3 is TGCGCCAGCAGCCAAGATCCTCGGGGGGACTATGGCTACACCTTC. Translated, it gives CASSQDPRGDYGYTF.

Concerning this clonotype: A read error may be the cause here, since a much bigger clone is one base away. The J gene is TRBJ2-1, the V gene TRBV9, with 10 bases matching TRBD2. Germline values: CDR1 SGDLS, CDR2 YYNGEE. The CDR3 is 14 residues long. Trimming cost V 0 bases and J 6 bases; bases outside gene matches: 0. In DNA form, the CDR3 reads TGTGCCAGCAGCGTAGGGACTAGCGGCAATGAGCAGTTCTTC. Translation gives CASSVGTSGNEQFF.

The V and J genes are TRBV7-6 and TRBJ2-1; D is ambiguous. This CDR3 has 12 amino acids. V lost 6 bases and J 4 bases, leaving 7 bases between the germline ends. CDR1 is SGHVS and CDR2 is FNYEAQ in the germline V gene. The CDR3 sequence: CASRDLYNEQFF. CDR3 in DNA: TGTGCCAGCAGGGATCTATACAATGAGCAGTTCTTC.

This clonotype has only a few counts. The V and J genes are TRBV4-3 and TRBJ2-1, with a possible D match to TRBD1 (6 bases). Germline lookup yields CDR1 LGHNA and CDR2 YSLEER. Trimming pared 0 bases from V and 6 bases from J, leaving 15 bases between. The CDR3 runs to 16 residues. The CDR3 DNA reads TGCGCCAGCAGCCAAGACCACCACGGCAGGGGCAATGAGCAGTTCTTC. This sequence encodes CASSQDHHGRGNEQFF.

The genes are TRBV4-3 and TRBJ2-5; D remains ambiguous. V was pared by 0 bases and J by 1 base, with 9 bases between. This CDR3 comprises 15 residues. Germline-derived CDR1 and CDR2 are LGHNA and YSLEER. The CDR3 nucleotides read TGCGCCAGCAGCCAAGATGGGCGCGGCCAAGAGACCCAGTACTTC. It yields the protein CASSQDGRGQETQYF.

The chain recombines TRBV14 with TRBJ2-1, with a tentative D call TRBD2 (6 bases). V dropped 6 bases and J dropped 5 bases, with 11 bases sitting between them. The length of the CDR3 is 13 residues. Germline V gene data show CDR1 as SGHDN and CDR2 as FVKESK. The CDR3 is CASRDYEDNEQFF. CDR3 nucleotide sequence: TGTGCCAGCAGGGACTACGAAGACAATGAGCAGTTCTTC.

This clonotype was observed many times. CDR3 coding DNA: TGCAGCGTTTATCGGACCGGGGAGCTGTTTTTT. The encoded protein is CSVYRTGELFF. The gene calls are TRBV29-1 and TRBJ2-2; D gene unclear. Germline CDR1 and CDR2: SQVTM and ANQGSEA. Trimming cost V 5 bases and J 5 bases, with 6 bases left between them. CDR3 length: 11 amino acids.

Points on this clonotype: This clone may be a read error of a much larger clone one base away. The rearrangement uses TRBV29-1 and TRBJ2-7; TRBD2 matches at 10 bases. The length of the CDR3 is 15 residues. Germline CDR1 is SQVTM and CDR2 is ANQGSEA. The CDR3 DNA reads TGCAGCGTTGAGAGCTCTAGCGGGAGCGGGTACGAGCAGTGCTTC. Its translation: CSVESSSGSGYEQCF.

This clonotype was observed a few times. The chain joins TRBV2 to TRBJ2-4; weak D call: TRBD1 (6 bases). Germline V gives CDR1 SNHLY, CDR2 FYNNEI. The CDR3 covers 20 residues. The V end was cut by 4 bases, the J end by 0 bases, with 25 bases between. CDR3 loop: CASSAYTGQSSLLAKNIQYF. For the CDR3, the DNA is TGTGCCAGCAGTGCCTACACAGGACAGTCTAGTTTACTAGCCAAAAACATTCAGTACTTC. Looking up the rest from reference TRBV2 and TRBJ2-4 gives the full variable domain: EPEVTQTPSHQVTQMGQEVILRCVPISNHLYFYWYRQILGQKVEFLVSFYNNEISEKSEIFDDQFSVERPDGSNFTLKIRSTKLEDSAMYFCASSAYTGQSSLLAKNIQYFGAGTRLSVL.

This clonotype was found a few times. The chain uses TRBV3-1 and TRBJ2-7, with 8 positions matching TRBD1. Per germline, CDR1 LGHDT and CDR2 YNNKEL (reference sequence). The CDR3 is 16 amino acids. Trimming cost V 4 bases and J 0 bases; bases outside gene matches: 8. CDR3 amino acids: CASSPTGASSSYEQYF. CDR3 sequence (DNA): TGTGCCAGCAGCCCGACAGGGGCGAGTAGCTCCTACGAGCAGTACTTC.

This clonotype was seen more than once but under ten times. The rearrangement uses TRBV30 and TRBJ1-1, with 7 bases aligning to TRBD1. Germline V CDR1 and CDR2: GTSNPN, SVGIG (reference sequence). Losses at the gene ends were 4 bases for V and 1 base for J; bases not matched to a gene: 6. The length of the CDR3 is 14 residues. The CDR3 sequence is CAWNLGQPNTEAFF. CDR3 bases: TGTGCCTGGAACTTGGGACAGCCGAACACTGAAGCTTTCTTT.

V is TRBV30 and J is TRBJ1-3, with D possibly being TRBD1 (5 bases). CDR3 length: 15 residues. The ends were cut back, 1 base at V and 0 bases at J, with 10 bases in the middle. Germline CDR1 is GTSNPN and CDR2 is SVGIG (reference sequence). The CDR3 DNA reads as TGTGCCTGGAGTGAGGGGACGAGCTCTGGAAACACCATATATTTT. It is translated as CAWSEGTSSGNTIYF.